These 23 T cell receptor beta chains originate from one sample sequenced in a study of prognosis after radiotherapy for stage I lung cancer. Two-round multiplex PCR on genomic DNA was the method by which TCR beta CDR3 was amplified. Primers specific to each TRBV and TRBJ gene were used in first-round PCR. TCRdb ran MiXCR on the multiplex PCR reads and lists one entry per CDR3 protein. The table records some 15,000 distinct CDR3 sequences, around 54% of them present only once. The specimen was PBMCs, collected before or after stereotactic body radiation therapy (not recorded which). Source of these receptors: a donor over 45 with non-small cell lung cancer.

Concerning this clonotype: A junction boundary mismatches the germline segment, possibly from a read error. This CDR3 is CTSSDFVGTDTGELFF. Written as DNA, the CDR3 is TGTACCAGCAGTGATTTTGTGGGAACGGACACCGGGGAGCTGTTTTTT. V usage is TRBV6-2 or TRBV6-3 and J usage is TRBJ2-2; D uncertain. The germline V gene has CDR1 MNHEY and CDR2 SVGEGT. The CDR3 sequence is 16 residues long.

The chain links TRBV7-3 to TRBJ2-1; a possible D gene is TRBD2 (6 bases). The length of the CDR3 is 13 residues. Germline CDR1 SGHTA, CDR2 FQGTGA. Trimming took off 4 bases at V and 3 bases at J, with 7 bases between the two ends. As DNA, the CDR3 is TGTGCCAGCAGCTCGGGGGTCTACAATGAGCAGTTCTTC. As protein: CASSSGVYNEQFF.

This clonotype was detected ten times or more. The chain uses TRBV7-9 and TRBJ1-4, with TRBD1 as a possible D gene (6 bases). Germline assignment: CDR1 SEHNR and CDR2 FQNEAQ (reference sequence). The CDR3 has 14 amino acids. V was pared by 2 bases and J by 5 bases, with 9 bases between. The CDR3 reads CASSLSGQNEKLFF. The CDR3 bases are TGTGCCAGCAGCTTAAGCGGACAGAATGAAAAACTGTTTTTT.

V usage is TRBV7-3 and J usage is TRBJ2-3; D is possibly TRBD1 (6 bases). There are 15 residues in the CDR3. Germline CDR1 reads SGHTA; CDR2 reads FQGTGA. The V gene lost 7 bases and the J gene lost 1 base, with 15 bases spanning the gap. CDR3 DNA: TGTGCCAGCATTAACAGGGTTGGGGGCACAGATACGCAGTATTTT. It translates to CASINRVGGTDTQYF.

A remark on this clonotype: Only one base separates this from a far larger clonotype, so it likely reflects a read error. The CDR3 sequence is CASSDGTSGINEQFF. As DNA, the CDR3 is TGTGCCAGCAGTGACGGGACTAGCGGGATCAATGAGCAGTTCTTC. The rearrangement joins TRBV6-2 or TRBV6-3 to TRBJ2-1; 13 bases match TRBD2. The V gene's germline CDR1 is MNHEY and CDR2 SVGEGT. The V segment lost 5 bases and the J segment 6 bases; nucleotides outside the gene matches: 4. The CDR3 is made up of 15 amino acids.

The genes are TRBV5-1 and TRBJ1-1; D gene ambiguous. From germline, CDR1 is SGHRS and CDR2 YFSETQ. The CDR3 is 15 amino acids. Trimming took off 0 bases at V and 4 bases at J, with 13 bases between the two ends. The CDR3 sequence is CASSLGHGVGTEAFF. The CDR3 nucleotides read TGCGCCAGCAGCTTGGGGCACGGCGTTGGCACTGAAGCTTTCTTT.

This clonotype was seen just once. The rearrangement joins TRBV20-1 to TRBJ1-2, with 9 bases identical to TRBD1. This CDR3 is built from 14 residues. Germline-derived CDR1 and CDR2 are DFQATT and SNEGSKA (reference sequence). V trimming: 2 bases; J trimming: 8 bases; junction bases outside the gene matches: 9. In nucleotides, the CDR3 is TGCAGTGCTAGATCAGAACAGGGGGCCGGCGGCTACACCTTC. Translating it yields CSARSEQGAGGYTF.

The chain has TRBV27 and TRBJ2-7; 7 bases are a match to TRBD2. Germline loops: CDR1 MNHEY, CDR2 SMNVEV (reference sequence). CDR3 length: 15 residues. The ends lost 4 bases at V and 3 bases at J; junction bases unmatched: 9. CDR3 sequence: CASSWFRGGGYEQYF. CDR3 bases: TGTGCCAGCAGTTGGTTTAGGGGCGGGGGCTACGAGCAGTACTTC.

The chain carries TRBV2 and TRBJ2-7; D gene uncertain. V was pared by 6 bases and J by 3 bases, with 9 bases between. Per the germline V gene, CDR1 is SNHLY and CDR2 is FYNNEI. The CDR3 runs 12 residues. Here the CDR3 DNA reads TGTGCCAGCAGCGGTAGTTGCTACGAGCAGTACTTC. Residues: CASSGSCYEQYF.

By sample fraction, this clonotype is medium-sized. The chain has TRBV20-1 and TRBJ2-3, with D perhaps TRBD2 (6 bases). Trimming left V 4 bases short and J 0 bases short, with 11 bases between. CDR1 and CDR2 from the germline V gene are DFQATT and SNEGSKA (reference sequence). This CDR3 contains 14 residues. CDR3 loop: CSATGAGSTDTQYF. For the CDR3, the DNA is TGCAGTGCTACTGGAGCGGGTAGCACAGATACGCAGTATTTT.

By proportion, this clonotype is medium-sized. The chain links TRBV28 to TRBJ2-7, with 9 positions matching TRBD1. V trimming: 10 bases; J trimming: 6 bases; junction bases outside the gene matches: 10. Germline CDR1 and CDR2: MDHEN and SYDVKM. The CDR3 extends over 13 amino acids. The CDR3 loop reads CAIPGQGGSEQYF. The CDR3 DNA reads TGTGCCATCCCGGGACAGGGAGGATCCGAGCAGTACTTC.

This chain links TRBV6-2 or TRBV6-3 with TRBJ1-6; the D is unclear. The CDR3 contains 12 residues. V was trimmed by 5 bases and J by 12 bases, leaving 11 bases between them. Germline V lookup: CDR1 MNHEY, CDR2 SVGEGT. The CDR3 coding sequence is TGTGCCAGCAGTCAGCCCTGGCTACCCCTCCACTTT. This sequence encodes CASSQPWLPLHF.

The table lists this clonotype with many counts. This chain connects TRBV12-3 or TRBV12-4 to TRBJ2-4, with D tentatively TRBD2 (5 bases). CDR3 length: 13 amino acids. V shed 8 bases and J shed 1 base, with 9 bases lying between them. The CDR3 sequence is CASGGGAKNIQYF. The CDR3 DNA reads as TGTGCCAGCGGAGGTGGGGCCAAAAACATTCAGTACTTC.

The chain employs TRBV11-2 and TRBJ2-7, with no clear D. Germline loops: CDR1 SGHAT, CDR2 FQNNGV. This CDR3 has 14 residues. V gave up 4 bases and J gave up 2 bases, with 12 bases separating them. CDR3 coding DNA: TGTGCCAGCAGCTCTCTCCGATGGGCCTACGAGCAGTACTTC. This translates into CASSSLRWAYEQYF.

The chain links TRBV5-5 to TRBJ2-7; maybe TRBD2 (5 bases). This CDR3 comprises 14 residues. V was trimmed by 4 bases and J by 3 bases, leaving 14 bases between them. The germline V gene encodes CDR1 SGHKS and CDR2 YYEKEE (reference sequence). The DNA for the CDR3 is TGTGCCAGCAGCGGCCTGGACTTAAACTACGAGCAGTACTTC. Translating it yields CASSGLDLNYEQYF.

The chain combines TRBV7-2 with TRBJ2-7, with D unclear. The germline gives CDR1 SGHTA, CDR2 FQGNSA. Deletions cut 4 bases from V and 3 bases from J, with 16 bases between. This CDR3 comprises 15 residues. The CDR3 coding sequence is TGTGCCAGCAGCTCTCCGGCAGTAGGCAGCTACGAGCAGTACTTC. This sequence encodes CASSSPAVGSYEQYF.

The chain recombines TRBV12-3 or TRBV12-4 with TRBJ2-7; 8 bases are shared with TRBD2. V shed 3 bases, J shed 3 bases, and the junction held 7 bases outside the gene matches. The CDR3 loop spans 15 amino acids. CDR3 sequence (DNA): TGTGCCAGCAGTTTTTCTGGCGGGAGGTACTACGAGCAGTACTTC. Amino acid sequence: CASSFSGGRYYEQYF.

J is TRBJ1-1 and V is TRBV11-3, with a weak D call TRBD1 (5 bases). The germline gives CDR1 SGHNT, CDR2 YENEEA. V shed 3 bases and J shed 8 bases, with 10 bases lying between them. The CDR3 covers 12 residues. CDR3 DNA: TGTGCCAGCAGCTTTGTGGGACGGGAAGCTTTCTTT. This translates into CASSFVGREAFF.

This clonotype is categorized as medium-sized. This chain connects TRBV6-1 to TRBJ2-1; D remains ambiguous. Trimming removed 3 bases at V and 8 bases at J, with 11 bases between. Germline V lookup: CDR1 MNHNS, CDR2 SASEGT. This CDR3 has 13 amino acids. The CDR3 region is CASSDGLLDEQFF. In DNA form, the CDR3 reads TGTGCCAGCAGTGACGGCCTCCTCGATGAGCAGTTCTTC.

Relative to its sample, this clonotype is medium-sized. This chain joins TRBV3-1 and TRBJ1-6, with TRBD1 matching over 7 bases. The ends lost 0 bases at V and 13 bases at J; junction bases unmatched: 6. There are 14 residues in the CDR3. CDR1 is LGHDT, CDR2 YNNKEL, per germline (reference sequence). The CDR3 coding sequence is TGTGCCAGCAGCCAAGAAGTAGGACAGGTGCCCCTCCACTTT. This codes for CASSQEVGQVPLHF.

V is TRBV9 and J is TRBJ1-3, with 9 positions matching TRBD1. The CDR3 has 15 amino acids. Germline loops: CDR1 SGDLS, CDR2 YYNGEE. The junction had 5 bases not matched to a gene; V was cut back by 3 bases and J by 4 bases. CDR3 sequence reads: CASSATDRGGNTIYF. The CDR3 DNA reads as TGTGCCAGCAGCGCAACGGACAGGGGAGGAAACACCATATATTTT.

This clonotype was found many times. The V gene is TRBV20-1, the J gene TRBJ2-1, with 7 bases lining up with TRBD2. The germline V gene encodes CDR1 DFQATT and CDR2 SNEGSKA (reference sequence). V shed 3 bases, J shed 7 bases, and the junction held 3 bases outside the gene matches. The CDR3 has 12 amino acids. CDR3 DNA: TGCAGTGCTAGGGGGGGGGGTAATGAGCAGTTCTTC. Amino acid sequence: CSARGGGNEQFF.

This clonotype is judged medium-sized. V usage is TRBV12-3 or TRBV12-4 and J usage is TRBJ2-7; 9 nucleotides match TRBD1. Germline trimming cut 6 bases from V and 3 bases from J; bases unmatched to any gene: 6. The CDR3 consists of 14 residues. CDR3 in DNA: TGTGCCAGCAGGTTGGACAGGGGTTTCTACGAGCAGTACTTC. Its protein product is CASRLDRGFYEQYF.